A selection of T cell receptor beta chains follows, all from one sample in a study of T cell repertoires in cytomegalovirus infection. Via MiXCR, TCRdb re-called the reads, giving one row per CDR3 protein. The sample has some 100,000 distinct CDR3 sequences, less than 25% seen once. Sample: CD8+ T cells from PBMCs. The receptors were sampled from a human donor in good health (CMV status not recorded). Some clones in this sample may be carry-over from other donors' samples. CDR3s include the opening cysteine and the closing phenylalanine or tryptophan. The D gene is left open where the match is weak. Size tells how often a clone was seen (once, few, many) or the class of an expanded clone, and some rows leave it out.

J gene: TRBJ1-2
V gene: TRBV25-1
clone size: -
D gene: -
CDR3 protein: CASSELGVGYTF
CDR3 DNA: TGTGCCAGCAGTGAACTGGGGGTTGGCTACACCTTC

J gene: TRBJ1-6
V gene: TRBV9
clone size: few
D gene: -
CDR3 protein: CASSANFESPISPLHF
CDR3 DNA: TGTGCCAGCAGCGCCAACTTTGAGTCCCCCATATCACCCCTCCACTTT

J gene: TRBJ2-7
V gene: TRBV6-1
clone size: many
D gene: TRBD1
CDR3 protein: CASSGDRNYEQYF
CDR3 DNA: TGTGCCAGCAGTGGGGACAGAAACTACGAGCAGTACTTC

J gene: TRBJ2-7
V gene: TRBV12-3/TRBV12-4
clone size: many
D gene: -
CDR3 protein: CASSPGGGTGGVEYF
CDR3 DNA: TGTGCCAGCAGTCCTGGGGGGGGGACAGGTGGTGTTGAGTACTTC

J gene: TRBJ2-7
V gene: TRBV4-3
clone size: -
D gene: -
CDR3 protein: CASSQESGSYEQYF
CDR3 DNA: TGCGCCAGCAGCCAAGAGTCAGGGTCCTACGAGCAGTACTTC

J gene: TRBJ1-2
V gene: TRBV19
clone size: few
D gene: -
CDR3 protein: CASSLGPNYGYTF
CDR3 DNA: TGTGCCAGTAGTCTCGGGCCTAACTATGGCTACACCTTC

J gene: TRBJ2-1
V gene: TRBV7-8
clone size: many
D gene: -
CDR3 protein: CASSLSGGGFYNEQFF
CDR3 DNA: TGTGCCAGCAGCCTTTCTGGCGGGGGCTTCTACAATGAGCAGTTCTTC

J gene: TRBJ2-2
V gene: TRBV7-6
clone size: -
D gene: -
CDR3 protein: CASSLGPRTGEDNTGELFF
CDR3 DNA: TGTGCCAGCAGCTTAGGGCCGCGAACGGGGGAAGACAACACCGGGGAGCTGTTTTTT

J gene: TRBJ1-5
V gene: TRBV7-2
clone size: many
D gene: TRBD1
CDR3 protein: CASSVRDRVVANQPQHF
CDR3 DNA: TGTGCCAGCAGCGTCCGGGACAGGGTAGTTGCTAATCAGCCCCAGCATTTT

J gene: TRBJ2-7
V gene: TRBV10-3
clone size: -
D gene: TRBD1
CDR3 protein: CAIRTGEVDEQYF
CDR3 DNA: TGTGCCATCCGGACAGGGGAGGTGGACGAGCAGTACTTC

J gene: TRBJ2-7
V gene: TRBV24-1
clone size: few
D gene: -
CDR3 protein: CATSDSRQSGDEQYF
CDR3 DNA: TGTGCCACCAGTGACTCTCGACAGTCGGGCGACGAGCAGTACTTC

J gene: TRBJ1-3
V gene: TRBV5-5
clone size: -
D gene: TRBD1
CDR3 protein: CASSLLQGRHTIYF
CDR3 DNA: TGTGCCAGCAGCTTGTTACAGGGGAGACACACCATATATTTT

J gene: TRBJ2-3
V gene: TRBV10-3
clone size: -
D gene: -
CDR3 protein: CAISETSSSTDTQYF
CDR3 DNA: TGTGCCATCAGTGAGACCTCTTCTAGCACAGATACGCAGTATTTT

J gene: TRBJ2-2
V gene: TRBV7-3
clone size: many
D gene: -
CDR3 protein: CASSLIGTGELFF
CDR3 DNA: TGTGCCAGCAGCTTAATAGGTACCGGGGAGCTGTTTTTT

J gene: TRBJ1-1
V gene: TRBV6-5
clone size: -
D gene: TRBD1
CDR3 protein: CASSYSGGGREAFF
CDR3 DNA: TGTGCCAGCAGTTACTCGGGAGGGGGCCGTGAAGCTTTCTTT

J gene: TRBJ2-1
V gene: TRBV5-4
clone size: few
D gene: -
CDR3 protein: CASSTGLTNEQFF
CDR3 DNA: TGTGCCAGCAGCACTGGACTAACCAATGAGCAGTTCTTC

J gene: TRBJ1-5
V gene: TRBV10-3
clone size: few
D gene: TRBD1
CDR3 protein: CAIREETGGGQPQHF
CDR3 DNA: TGTGCCATCAGAGAAGAAACAGGGGGCGGCCAGCCCCAGCATTTT

J gene: TRBJ1-2
V gene: TRBV12-3/TRBV12-4
clone size: -
D gene: -
CDR3 protein: CASSLRRGHTYGYTF
CDR3 DNA: TGTGCCAGCAGTTTGAGGCGGGGACACACTTATGGCTACACCTTC

J gene: TRBJ1-4
V gene: TRBV27
clone size: -
D gene: -
CDR3 protein: CASTPRQDLNEKLFF
CDR3 DNA: TGTGCCAGCACCCCCCGACAGGACCTGAATGAAAAACTGTTTTTT

J gene: TRBJ2-7
V gene: TRBV20-1
clone size: -
D gene: TRBD1
CDR3 protein: CSATRDSSYEQYF
CDR3 DNA: TGCAGTGCCACCAGGGACAGCTCCTACGAGCAGTACTTC

J gene: TRBJ1-4
V gene: TRBV12-3/TRBV12-4
clone size: -
D gene: TRBD1
CDR3 protein: CASSAGTEGRKLFF
CDR3 DNA: TGTGCCAGCAGCGCCGGGACAGAAGGACGAAAACTGTTTTTT

J gene: TRBJ1-2
V gene: TRBV28
clone size: -
D gene: -
CDR3 protein: CASSPNTGTNYGYTF
CDR3 DNA: TGTGCCAGCAGCCCCAATACAGGGACTAACTATGGCTACACCTTC

J gene: TRBJ2-1
V gene: TRBV4-3
clone size: many
D gene: TRBD2
CDR3 protein: CASSQDEGGRYNEQFF
CDR3 DNA: TGCGCCAGCAGCCAAGATGAGGGAGGGCGGTACAATGAGCAGTTCTTC

J gene: TRBJ2-1
V gene: TRBV3-1
clone size: -
D gene: TRBD2
CDR3 protein: CASSQDDIWGGEFF
CDR3 DNA: TGTGCCAGCAGCCAAGATGATATTTGGGGGGGGGAGTTCTTC

J gene: TRBJ2-7
V gene: TRBV6-2/TRBV6-3
clone size: many
D gene: TRBD1
CDR3 protein: CASSSSRQGRTHREQYF
CDR3 DNA: TGTGCCAGCAGTTCCTCAAGACAGGGGAGAACGCATCGCGAGCAGTACTTC

J gene: TRBJ2-1
V gene: TRBV7-9
clone size: -
D gene: TRBD1
CDR3 protein: CASSPWDRVYNEQFF
CDR3 DNA: TGTGCCAGCAGCCCGTGGGACAGGGTCTACAATGAGCAGTTCTTC

J gene: TRBJ2-5
V gene: TRBV19
clone size: -
D gene: -
CDR3 protein: CASSPEAQYQETQYF
CDR3 DNA: TGTGCCAGTAGTCCCGAGGCACAGTATCAAGAGACCCAGTACTTC

J gene: TRBJ2-7
V gene: TRBV27
clone size: -
D gene: TRBD2
CDR3 protein: CASSSGGGSYEQYF
CDR3 DNA: TGTGCCAGCAGTTCCGGGGGAGGGTCCTACGAGCAGTACTTC

J gene: TRBJ2-7
V gene: TRBV7-3
clone size: many
D gene: -
CDR3 protein: CASSLMGGTSYEQYF
CDR3 DNA: TGTGCCAGCAGCTTAATGGGCGGGACCTCCTACGAGCAGTACTTC

J gene: TRBJ2-7
V gene: TRBV5-4
clone size: many
D gene: TRBD1
CDR3 protein: CASTLEAGGDEQYF
CDR3 DNA: TGTGCCAGCACCCTCGAGGCAGGGGGAGACGAGCAGTACTTC

J gene: TRBJ1-2
V gene: TRBV2
clone size: -
D gene: -
CDR3 protein: CASSEAPRLGYTF
CDR3 DNA: TGTGCCAGCAGTGAAGCGCCCCGTCTTGGCTACACCTTC

J gene: TRBJ1-5
V gene: TRBV12-5
clone size: many
D gene: -
CDR3 protein: CASGLDGFSNQPQHF
CDR3 DNA: TGTGCTAGTGGTTTGGACGGGTTTAGCAATCAGCCCCAGCATTTT

J gene: TRBJ2-7
V gene: TRBV9
clone size: few
D gene: -
CDR3 protein: CASSATIAREQYF
CDR3 DNA: TGTGCCAGCAGCGCAACTATTGCCCGGGAGCAGTACTTC

J gene: TRBJ1-3
V gene: TRBV20-1
clone size: few
D gene: -
CDR3 protein: CSARPRDVRNTIYF
CDR3 DNA: TGCAGTGCTAGACCCAGGGACGTACGAAACACCATATATTTT

J gene: TRBJ2-3
V gene: TRBV24-1
clone size: few
D gene: TRBD2
CDR3 protein: CATSDPTTTSGGARDTQYF
CDR3 DNA: TGTGCCACCAGTGACCCTACAACGACTAGCGGGGGGGCTAGAGATACGCAGTATTTT

J gene: TRBJ1-1
V gene: TRBV18
clone size: many
D gene: -
CDR3 protein: CASSPGGAWAFF
CDR3 DNA: TGTGCCAGCTCACCAGGGGGGGCCTGGGCTTTCTTT

J gene: TRBJ2-5
V gene: TRBV7-9
clone size: few
D gene: -
CDR3 protein: CASSLSDVLETQYF
CDR3 DNA: TGTGCCAGCAGCTTATCCGATGTTCTGGAGACCCAGTACTTC

J gene: TRBJ1-6
V gene: TRBV27
clone size: -
D gene: -
CDR3 protein: CASSSGTVNSPLHF
CDR3 DNA: TGTGCCAGCAGTTCCGGGACTGTGAATTCACCCCTCCACTTT

J gene: TRBJ2-7
V gene: TRBV10-2
clone size: -
D gene: -
CDR3 protein: CASLGSYEQYF
CDR3 DNA: TGCGCCAGCCTTGGAAGCTACGAGCAGTACTTC

J gene: TRBJ2-1
V gene: TRBV14
clone size: -
D gene: -
CDR3 protein: CASSQRNTEEQFF
CDR3 DNA: TGTGCCAGCAGCCAGAGGAACACTGAAGAGCAGTTCTTC

J gene: TRBJ2-7
V gene: TRBV10-3
clone size: few
D gene: -
CDR3 protein: CAISEPPSYEQYF
CDR3 DNA: TGTGCCATCAGTGAGCCGCCGAGCTACGAGCAGTACTTC

J gene: TRBJ1-4
V gene: TRBV4-1
clone size: few
D gene: -
CDR3 protein: CASSQGNAQNYNEKLFF
CDR3 DNA: TGCGCCAGCAGCCAAGGTAACGCGCAGAACTATAATGAAAAACTGTTTTTT

J gene: TRBJ1-5
V gene: TRBV9
clone size: -
D gene: -
CDR3 protein: CASSPGVGQPQHF
CDR3 DNA: TGTGCCAGCAGCCCCGGGGTGGGCCAGCCCCAGCATTTT

J gene: TRBJ2-1
V gene: TRBV7-9
clone size: many
D gene: -
CDR3 protein: CASSSQTSSYNEQFF
CDR3 DNA: TGTGCCAGCAGCTCACAGACTAGCTCCTACAATGAGCAGTTCTTC

J gene: TRBJ2-7
V gene: TRBV28
clone size: few
D gene: TRBD1
CDR3 protein: CASSFQGVTYEQYF
CDR3 DNA: TGTGCCAGCAGTTTTCAGGGGGTCACCTACGAGCAGTACTTC

J gene: TRBJ1-1
V gene: TRBV7-2
clone size: few
D gene: -
CDR3 protein: CASSSPGRTEAFF
CDR3 DNA: TGTGCCAGCAGCTCCCCCGGGCGCACTGAAGCTTTCTTT

J gene: TRBJ1-4
V gene: TRBV4-2
clone size: -
D gene: -
CDR3 protein: CASSQDPFRGAGDEKLFF
CDR3 DNA: TGTGCCAGCAGCCAAGATCCGTTTAGGGGGGCGGGGGATGAAAAACTGTTTTTT

J gene: TRBJ1-4
V gene: TRBV7-9
clone size: few
D gene: TRBD1
CDR3 protein: CASSDDRGTNEKLFF
CDR3 DNA: TGTGCCAGCAGCGACGACAGGGGCACTAATGAAAAACTGTTTTTT

J gene: TRBJ2-1
V gene: TRBV30
clone size: -
D gene: -
CDR3 protein: CAWSVGGANEQFF
CDR3 DNA: TGTGCCTGGAGTGTAGGGGGGGCTAATGAGCAGTTCTTC

J gene: TRBJ2-5
V gene: TRBV4-3
clone size: -
D gene: TRBD2
CDR3 protein: CASSQGGGVGETQYF
CDR3 DNA: TGCGCCAGCAGCCAAGGGGGGGGGGTCGGGGAGACCCAGTACTTC

J gene: TRBJ2-7
V gene: TRBV7-2
clone size: many
D gene: -
CDR3 protein: CASSLAWGDGVGEQYF
CDR3 DNA: TGTGCCAGCAGCTTGGCGTGGGGAGACGGGGTGGGGGAGCAGTACTTC

J gene: TRBJ1-5
V gene: TRBV4-3
clone size: few
D gene: -
CDR3 protein: CASSQDLAGGNQPQHF
CDR3 DNA: TGCGCCAGCAGCCAAGATTTGGCAGGGGGCAATCAGCCCCAGCATTTT

J gene: TRBJ2-5
V gene: TRBV7-7
clone size: many
D gene: -
CDR3 protein: CASSFGPQETQYF
CDR3 DNA: TGTGCCAGCAGCTTTGGCCCCCAAGAGACCCAGTACTTC

J gene: TRBJ2-1
V gene: TRBV11-2
clone size: -
D gene: -
CDR3 protein: CASSLGLPAGDEQFF
CDR3 DNA: TGTGCCAGCAGCTTAGGTCTCCCGGCAGGAGATGAGCAGTTCTTC

J gene: TRBJ2-5
V gene: TRBV13
clone size: many
D gene: -
CDR3 protein: CASSTLGAPTYF
CDR3 DNA: TGTGCCAGCAGCACCTTGGGGGCTCCTACATACTTC

J gene: TRBJ2-1
V gene: TRBV28
clone size: -
D gene: TRBD2
CDR3 protein: CASSWLAGGNNEQFF
CDR3 DNA: TGTGCCAGCAGTTGGCTAGCGGGGGGAAATAATGAGCAGTTCTTC

J gene: TRBJ2-1
V gene: TRBV4-3
clone size: few
D gene: TRBD2
CDR3 protein: CASSQGISGSPNEQFF
CDR3 DNA: TGCGCCAGCAGCCAAGGTATTAGCGGGAGTCCCAATGAGCAGTTCTTC